The 9 T cell receptor beta chains below come from one sample, sequenced in a study of blood T cell repertoires in COVID-19. TCRdb keeps only in-frame clones here, not all; method: immunoSEQ multiplex PCR. Seen here are about 260,000 clones, about 89% observed once, and the top ten hold approximately 9.4%. Specimen: peripheral blood. The receptors derive from a man aged 35-49 years who had recovered from COVID-19.

The V and J genes are TRBV11-2 and TRBJ2-3, with a possible D match to TRBD1 (5 bases). The germline V gene has CDR1 SGHAT and CDR2 FQNNGV. The CDR3 contains 14 residues. Trimming removed 1 base at V and 2 bases at J, with 7 bases between. The DNA of the CDR3 is TGTGCCAGCAGCTTAGCCAGGGTCACAGATACGCAGTATTTT. This encodes CASSLARVTDTQYF. The full variable domain, in which reference TRBV11-2 and TRBJ2-3 provide the parts outside the CDR3, is EAGVAQSPRYKIIEKRQSVAFWCNPISGHATLYWYQQILGQGPKLLIQFQNNGVVDDSQLPKDRFSAERLKGVDSTLKIQPAKLEDSAVYLCASSLARVTDTQYFGPGTRLTVL.

The rearrangement joins TRBV7-2 to TRBJ1-2; possible D gene TRBD1, 6 bases. Trimming cost V 5 bases and J 4 bases, with 14 bases left between them. CDR1 and CDR2 (germline): SGHTA, FQGNSA. The length of the CDR3 is 14 residues. The CDR3, as DNA: TGTGCCAGCAGCCGTGATCAGGGGACCTATGGCTACACCTTC. As protein: CASSRDQGTYGYTF. Drawing the rest from reference TRBV7-2 and TRBJ1-2, the complete variable domain is GAGVSQSPSNKVTEKGKDVELRCDPISGHTALYWYRQSLGQGLEFLIYFQGNSAPDKSGLPSDRFSAERTGGSVSTLTIQRTQQEDSAVYLCASSRDQGTYGYTFGSGTRLTVV.

V is TRBV9 and J is TRBJ1-2, with 9 positions matching TRBD1. V trimming: 4 bases; J trimming: 5 bases; junction bases outside the gene matches: 3. The CDR3 runs 13 residues. From germline, CDR1 is SGDLS and CDR2 YYNGEE. The CDR3 here is CASSLGQGYGYTF. In nucleotides, the CDR3 is TGTGCCAGCAGCTTGGGACAGGGTTATGGCTACACCTTC.

The chain has TRBV5-5 and TRBJ2-7; 8 bases are shared with TRBD2. V lost 1 base to trimming and J lost 1 base; unmatched junction nucleotides: 7. Germline V CDR1 and CDR2: SGHKS, YYEKEE (reference sequence). The CDR3 spans 16 residues. CDR3 bases: TGTGCCAGCAGCTTGTTGGGCGGGACTAGATCCTACGAGCAGTACTTC. Its protein product is CASSLLGGTRSYEQYF.

This clone was picked up a small number of times. The chain uses TRBV9 and TRBJ2-1; 15 bases are a match to TRBD2. The CDR3 consists of 18 residues. V dropped 3 bases and J dropped 2; count of bases not matched to a gene: 6. CDR1 and CDR2 from the germline V gene are SGDLS and YYNGEE. CDR3 nucleotide sequence: TGTGCCAGCAGCGCCGGACTAGCGGGAGGGAACACCTACAATGAGCAGTTCTTC. It codes for CASSAGLAGGNTYNEQFF. Together with reference TRBV9 and TRBJ2-1, the CDR3 gives the full variable domain: DSGVTQTPKHLITATGQRVTLRCSPRSGDLSVYWYQQSLDQGLQFLIQYYNGEERAKGNILERFSAQQFPDLHSELNLSSLELGDSALYFCASSAGLAGGNTYNEQFFGPGTRLTVL.

The chain has TRBV19 and TRBJ1-1, with 9 nucleotides matching TRBD1. The CDR3 sequence is 11 residues long. The J segment lost 7 bases and the V segment lost 11 bases, leaving 5 bases of the junction unmatched. Germline V CDR1 and CDR2: LNHDA, SQIVND (reference sequence). CDR3 nucleotide sequence: TGTGCCGGTCAGGGACAGGGTGAAGCTTTCTTT. It is translated as CAGQGQGEAFF.

The rearrangement links TRBV6-2 or TRBV6-3 to TRBJ2-2; 9 positions agree with TRBD2. V gave up 2 bases and J gave up 9 bases; unmatched junction bases: 7. CDR1 is MNHEY, CDR2 SVGEGT, per germline. The CDR3 sequence is 15 residues long. In DNA form, the CDR3 reads TGTGCCAGCAGTTACGACCTAGCGGGATATCGGGAGCTGTTTTTT. This sequence encodes CASSYDLAGYRELFF.

V is TRBV9 and J is TRBJ2-3; unclear D gene. Trimming left V 4 bases short and J 6 bases short, with 15 bases between. This CDR3 spans 14 amino acids. The V gene's germline CDR1 is SGDLS and CDR2 YYNGEE. The CDR3 sequence: CASSPSTRRDTQYF. CDR3 DNA: TGTGCCAGCAGCCCATCGACCCGGCGGGATACGCAGTATTTT.

The chain couples TRBV7-2 to TRBJ1-2, with 9 positions matching TRBD1. CDR3 length: 15 residues. The V gene end was trimmed by 4 bases and the J gene end by 4 bases; junction bases not matched to a gene: 7. The germline V gene has CDR1 SGHTA and CDR2 FQGNSA. The CDR3 DNA reads as TGTGCCAGCAGCTGGAAGACAGGGGGGGTCTATGGCTACACCTTC. Encoded protein: CASSWKTGGVYGYTF.